The 13 T cell receptor beta chains below were found in one sample sequenced in a study of OX40 agonist ivuxolimab in advanced cancers. Libraries were prepared by immunoSEQ multiplex PCR; TCRdb keeps only in-frame clonotypes and omits some of them. Of around 150,000 clones in the sample, 85% to 95% were seen once. The sequences come from CD4+ or CD8+ T cells sorted from blood, collected in a trial of the OX40 agonist ivuxolimab. The receptors derive from an adult with an advanced solid tumor such as melanoma, head and neck, liver or kidney cancer.

The rearrangement uses TRBV30 and TRBJ2-7; possibly TRBD1 or TRBD2 for D (6 bases each). This CDR3 comprises 14 residues. The V end was cut by 2 bases, the J end by 0 bases, with 11 bases between. Germline V gene lookup returns CDR1 GTSNPN and CDR2 SVGIG (reference sequence). In DNA form, the CDR3 reads TGTGCCTGGAGTAGAGGGGGGAGCTCCTACGAGCAGTACTTC. Its protein is CAWSRGGSSYEQYF.

V gene TRBV7-2 combines with J gene TRBJ1-4; 7 bases match TRBD1. The CDR3 sequence is 16 residues long. After removal of 5 bases from V and 0 bases from J, the junction contained 6 bases not matched to a gene. Germline CDR1 SGHTA, CDR2 FQGNSA. The CDR3 region has the DNA TGTGCCAGCAGCCGGGGACAGCTGACAACTAATGAAAAACTGTTTTTT. This translates into CASSRGQLTTNEKLFF.

In regard to this clone: At one of its ends the junction is not consistent with the germline gene, which may arise from a read error. The chain combines TRBV4-2 with TRBJ2-1, with TRBD2 as a possible D gene (6 bases). CDR1 LGHNA and CDR2 YNFKEQ come from the germline V gene. The CDR3 runs to 15 residues. DNA of the CDR3: TGTGCCAGCAGCCAAGGTCGGGACTCCTATAATGAGCAGTTCTTC. Translating gives CASSQGRDSYNEQFF.

The V call is TRBV5-1, the J call TRBJ2-5, with 8 bases lining up with TRBD1. The V gene end was trimmed by 3 bases and the J gene end by 5 bases; junction bases not matched to a gene: 6. CDR3 length equals 14 residues. Germline CDR1 is SGHRS and CDR2 is YFSETQ. The CDR3 here is CASSSAGGWETQYF. In DNA, the CDR3 is TGCGCCAGCAGCTCGGCAGGGGGCTGGGAGACCCAGTACTTC. The variable domain in full, completed from reference TRBV5-1 and TRBJ2-5, reads KAGVTQTPRYLIKTRGQQVTLSCSPISGHRSVSWYQQTPGQGLQFLFEYFSETQRNKGNFPGRFSGRQFSNSRSEMNVSTLELGDSALYLCASSSAGGWETQYFGPGTRLLVL.

V and J are TRBV6-5 and TRBJ2-7; unclear D gene. The CDR3 has 15 amino acids. Germline V lookup: CDR1 MNHEY, CDR2 SVGAGI. V was clipped by 6 bases and J by 2 bases, with 17 bases between them. CDR3 bases: TGTGCCAGCAGCCCCTATGGCCAGGTCGCCTACGAGCAGTACTTC. This sequence encodes CASSPYGQVAYEQYF.

The V and J genes are TRBV19 and TRBJ2-5; no clear D gene. The V end lost 2 bases, the J end lost 5 bases, and 12 bases lay between the germline ends. Looked up from germline, CDR1 is LNHDA and CDR2 is SQIVND (reference sequence). CDR3 length: 14 amino acids. The CDR3 sequence: CASSISTSEETQYF. CDR3 DNA: TGTGCCAGTAGTATAAGTACGAGTGAGGAGACCCAGTACTTC.

V and J are TRBV28 and TRBJ2-7; 8 positions agree with TRBD2. CDR3 length: 16 residues. V lost 6 bases to trimming and J lost 4 bases; unmatched junction nucleotides: 14. CDR1 MDHEN and CDR2 SYDVKM come from the germline V gene. CDR3 in amino acids: CASRPPPGLVTYEQYF. The CDR3 DNA reads TGTGCCAGCAGGCCACCACCGGGACTAGTGACATACGAGCAGTACTTC.

This chain uses TRBV5-6 with TRBJ1-6, with TRBD1 as a possible D gene (6 bases). CDR3 length: 14 amino acids. Germline V gives CDR1 SGHDT, CDR2 YYEEEE. V shed 1 base and J shed 4 bases, with 6 bases lying between them. CDR3 coding DNA: TGTGCCAGCAGCTTGACAGGGTATAATTCACCCCTCCACTTT. As protein: CASSLTGYNSPLHF.

The rearrangement uses TRBV5-8 and TRBJ1-2, with a possible D match to TRBD1 (5 bases). CDR3 length: 13 amino acids. Germline V gene sequence: CDR1 SGHTS, CDR2 YDEGEE. The ends were cut back, 5 bases at V and 4 bases at J, with 12 bases in the middle. The CDR3 spells CASRRGQSYGYTF. The CDR3 nucleotides read TGTGCCAGCAGGCGAGGACAATCCTATGGCTACACCTTC.

The genes are TRBV7-9 and TRBJ2-1, with D unresolved. Trimming removed 3 bases from V and 7 bases from J, with 10 bases in between. The CDR3 sequence is 13 residues long. Germline V gene sequence: CDR1 SEHNR, CDR2 FQNEAQ (reference sequence). This CDR3 is CASSLMVGNEQFF. CDR3 nucleotides: TGTGCCAGCAGCTTGATGGTAGGGAATGAGCAGTTCTTC.

This clone appeared once. The J gene is TRBJ1-6, the V gene TRBV28, with 10 positions matching TRBD1. Germline CDR1 reads MDHEN; CDR2 reads SYDVKM. The CDR3 is 15 amino acids. The V segment lost 2 bases and the J segment 7 bases; nucleotides outside the gene matches: 2. The DNA of the CDR3 is TGTGCCAGCAGTTTACCGGGACAGGGGAATTCACCCCTCCACTTT. Translation: CASSLPGQGNSPLHF.

This clone was seen only once. The chain combines TRBV10-1 with TRBJ2-1; 9 bases match TRBD2. CDR1 and CDR2 from the germline V gene are WNHNN and SYGVQD (reference sequence). Unmatched junction bases numbered 5, after V lost 4 bases and J lost 7 bases. The CDR3 contains 14 residues. The CDR3 reads CASSAGTSRNEQFF. Written as DNA, the CDR3 is TGCGCCAGCAGTGCCGGGACTAGCAGGAATGAGCAGTTCTTC.

The rearrangement links TRBV5-6 to TRBJ2-3; TRBD1 matches 10 bases. The V gene's germline CDR1 is SGHDT and CDR2 YYEEEE. The J segment lost 6 bases and the V segment lost 4 bases, leaving 8 bases of the junction unmatched. There are 15 residues in the CDR3. Written as DNA, the CDR3 is TGTGCCAGCAGCCGGGACAGGGGAGCCGCGGATACGCAGTATTTT. This translates into CASSRDRGAADTQYF.